A selection of T cell receptor beta chains follows, all from one sample in a study of blood T cell repertoires in COVID-19. Assay used: immunoSEQ multiplex PCR; TCRdb lists only in-frame clones, some missing. The data contain fewer than 45,000 clones, roughly 90% of them singletons. The specimen sequenced was peripheral blood. The receptors shown here come from a human donor in a cohort sampled during active COVID-19. Both conserved end residues are part of each CDR3. A D gene is named only where the DNA matches it firmly. Where a row states a size, it is once, few, many or the class of an expanded clone; other rows omit it.

v_call	clone_size	d_call	cdr3_length	cdr3_aa
TRBV5-1	.	.	13	CASSPGGPGGYTF
TRBV7-2	.	TRBD1	13	CASSPQGDTEAFF
TRBV4-3	.	TRBD2	21	CASSQGVPGLAGGPVTGELFF
TRBV9	.	TRBD1	15	CASSARQGANYGYTF
TRBV6-1	once	TRBD2	15	CASSEFSGGPYEQYF
TRBV9	once	.	14	CASSAGHLPGEQYF
TRBV29-1	.	.	12	CSVTTGADGYTF
TRBV5-4	.	.	16	CASSSEQGAKSYGYTF
TRBV7-2	.	TRBD2	15	CASSHGTSAAYEQYF
TRBV25-1	.	TRBD1	15	CASSPRDSGGEKLFF
TRBV5-6	.	.	13	CASSLVSAWEAFF
TRBV2	.	TRBD2	13	CASSEAQAGARVF
TRBV29-1	.	.	17	CSVEDPRRGPAKNIQYF
TRBV6-6	.	TRBD1	14	CASSYQGARTEAFF
TRBV5-1	.	TRBD1	14	CASSSQGTNEKLFF
TRBV7-2	.	.	13	CASSLGTLGELFF
TRBV5-1	.	.	15	CASSLDSGSNQPQHF
TRBV30	.	.	15	CAWNSGIVPNQPQHF
TRBV7-3	.	.	14	CASSLNRVNTEAFF
TRBV3-1/TRBV3-2	.	.	15	CASSRSNRMNTEAFF
TRBV11-2	once	TRBD2	15	CASRVRLASTDTQYF
TRBV3-1/TRBV3-2	.	.	13	CASSQRGDTEAFF